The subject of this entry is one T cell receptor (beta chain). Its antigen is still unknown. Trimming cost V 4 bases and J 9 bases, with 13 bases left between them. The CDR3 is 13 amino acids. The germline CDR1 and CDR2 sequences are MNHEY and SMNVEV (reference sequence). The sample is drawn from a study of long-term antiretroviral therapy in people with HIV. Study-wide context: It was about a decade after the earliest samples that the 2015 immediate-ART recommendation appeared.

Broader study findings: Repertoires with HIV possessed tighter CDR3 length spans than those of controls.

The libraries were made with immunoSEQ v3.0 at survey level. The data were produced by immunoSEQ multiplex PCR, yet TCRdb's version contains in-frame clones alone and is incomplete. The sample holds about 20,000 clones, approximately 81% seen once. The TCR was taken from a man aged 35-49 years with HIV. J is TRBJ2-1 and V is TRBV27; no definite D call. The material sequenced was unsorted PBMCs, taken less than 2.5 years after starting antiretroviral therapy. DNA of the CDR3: TGTGCCAGCAGTTCGTCCCAACCGGGTGAGCAGTTCTTC. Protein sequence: CASSSSQPGEQFF.